The clone carrying this T cell receptor beta chain was recorded a few times. The study ran its PCR with 60 Vbeta and 13 Jbeta primers. TCRdb's table, derived via immunoSEQ multiplex PCR, lists solely in-frame clones and lacks some. The sample includes roughly 110,000 clones, about 83% of them seen just once. These data come from a study of cytomegalovirus exposure and HLA in healthy donors. CDR1 and CDR2 from the germline V gene are MRHNA and SNTAGT. CDR3 size: 11 residues. Trimming took off 6 bases at V and 13 bases at J, with 15 bases between the two ends. The sample comprised PBMCs. This chain uses TRBV6-4 with TRBJ1-1; D gene unclear. This clonotype originated in a female donor in good health and CMV-seronegative. CDR3: CASRIPPYCFF. For the CDR3, the DNA is TGTGCCAGCAGGATACCACCCTACTGTTTCTTT.